The sequence of this T cell receptor beta chain was determined in a study of T cell responses to AZD1222 COVID-19 vaccine. The CDR3 spans 14 residues. The V gene's germline CDR1 is LGHDT and CDR2 YNNKEL (reference sequence). V was shortened by 5 bases and J by 12 bases, with 20 bases between the two germline ends. TCRdb's table, derived via immunoSEQ multiplex PCR, lists solely in-frame clones and lacks some. The sample records over 45,000 clones, about 89% being singletons. Analysis merged second doses at about 4 or about 12 weeks. The sequences come from peripheral blood, collected 28 days after the second AZD1222 dose. The sequence was obtained from an adult who received the AZD1222 COVID-19 vaccine. The chain joins TRBV3-1 (or the pseudogene TRBV3-2) to TRBJ2-1, with D perhaps TRBD2 (6 bases). The CDR3, as DNA: TGTGCCAGCAGCTTCTCCGGGACTTCTCCCGGGCAGTTCTTC. Translated, it gives CASSFSGTSPGQFF.